This T cell receptor beta chain was profiled in a study of cytomegalovirus exposure and HLA in healthy donors. Each donor was healthy, and each was a bone marrow donor. The PCR used 60 Vbeta and 13 Jbeta primers. Only in-frame clones appear in the TCRdb table, and some are missing; sequencing was by immunoSEQ multiplex PCR. Of about 150,000 clones in the sample, 80% to 85% were seen once. Sample: PBMCs. This TCR was recovered from a woman aged 18-29 years in good health and CMV-seronegative.

Written as DNA, the CDR3 is TGTGCCAGCAGCGCCGGGACAGGGGGTTTTATGAACACTGAAGCTTTCTTT. Encoded protein: CASSAGTGGFMNTEAFF. V and J are TRBV9 and TRBJ1-1, with 11 nucleotides matching TRBD1. J gave up 0 bases and V 3 bases, and 7 bases lay outside the gene matches. Germline CDR1 reads SGDLS; CDR2 reads YYNGEE. The CDR3 is 17 amino acids.